Listed below are T cell receptor beta chains from one sample, sequenced in a study of CD8 T cells in ankylosing spondylitis. MiXCR, applied by TCRdb to the 5' RACE reads, yields one record per CDR3 protein. Among some 92,000 distinct CDR3 sequences listed, under 30% were seen once. Sequenced input: blood, either unsorted or a sorted T cell fraction (not recorded which). The receptor set was obtained from a male donor with ankylosing spondylitis or in good health (not recorded which). Both conserved end residues are part of each CDR3. The D gene is left open where the match is weak. The size entry is marked missing in some rows and otherwise reads once, few, many or a size class.

abundance: few
j_gene: TRBJ2-7
v_gene: TRBV5-1
d_gene: -
len: 12
CDR3nt: TGCGCCAGCAGAGGGAGCTCCTACGAGCAGTACTTC
CDR3aa: CASRGSSYEQYF

abundance: few
j_gene: TRBJ1-4
v_gene: TRBV28
d_gene: -
len: 15
CDR3nt: TGTGCCAGCAGCGTCCGACAGGTGGGGACTGAAAAACTGTTTTTT
CDR3aa: CASSVRQVGTEKLFF

abundance: few
j_gene: TRBJ2-3
v_gene: TRBV29-1
d_gene: -
len: 14
CDR3nt: TGCAGCGTTGACGGGGGTGTAGGCACAGATACGCAGTATTTT
CDR3aa: CSVDGGVGTDTQYF

abundance: few
j_gene: TRBJ1-6
v_gene: TRBV5-1
d_gene: -
len: 15
CDR3nt: TGCGCCAGCAGCTTGTGGGGGACTGCAGGTTCACCCCTCCACTTT
CDR3aa: CASSLWGTAGSPLHF

abundance: few
j_gene: TRBJ2-3
v_gene: TRBV4-1
d_gene: TRBD2
len: 19
CDR3nt: TGCGCCAGCAGCCAAGACCCACTAGCGGATCGTTTTTTCACAGATACGCAGTATTTT
CDR3aa: CASSQDPLADRFFTDTQYF

abundance: -
j_gene: TRBJ2-3
v_gene: TRBV11-1
d_gene: TRBD1
len: 19
CDR3nt: TGTGCCAGCAGCTTAGCAGCAGGGGGCCTATCTTATGGTACAGATACGCAGTATTTT
CDR3aa: CASSLAAGGLSYGTDTQYF

abundance: many
j_gene: TRBJ1-2
v_gene: TRBV20-1
d_gene: -
len: 14
CDR3nt: TGCAGTGCTACCAATAGGGGGGGCGACTATGGCTACACCTTC
CDR3aa: CSATNRGGDYGYTF

abundance: -
j_gene: TRBJ2-7
v_gene: TRBV6-1
d_gene: -
len: 15
CDR3nt: TGTGCCAGCAGGAGGGGAGTGCGGGCCGGTCGGGAGCAGTACTTC
CDR3aa: CASRRGVRAGREQYF

abundance: -
j_gene: TRBJ2-7
v_gene: TRBV20-1
d_gene: TRBD2
len: 11
CDR3nt: TGCAGTGGGACTAGCGGGAACGAGCAGTACTTC
CDR3aa: CSGTSGNEQYF

abundance: few
j_gene: TRBJ1-5
v_gene: TRBV6-2/TRBV6-3
d_gene: -
len: 14
CDR3nt: TGTGCCAGCACCATAACAGGGTTTCATCAGCCCCAGCATTTT
CDR3aa: CASTITGFHQPQHF

abundance: -
j_gene: TRBJ2-5
v_gene: TRBV20-1
d_gene: -
len: 15
CDR3nt: TGCAGTGCTAGCCTCAAACCCCTAGCTAAAGAGACCCAGTACTTC
CDR3aa: CSASLKPLAKETQYF

abundance: -
j_gene: TRBJ2-2
v_gene: TRBV29-1
d_gene: TRBD2
len: 14
CDR3nt: TGCAGCGTTGTGGTCGCGGGAGACACCGGGGAGCTGTTTTTT
CDR3aa: CSVVVAGDTGELFF

abundance: few
j_gene: TRBJ2-5
v_gene: TRBV5-6
d_gene: -
len: 14
CDR3nt: TGTGCCAGCAGCTTTTATCAGGAGGCGAGGACCCAGTACTTC
CDR3aa: CASSFYQEARTQYF

abundance: -
j_gene: TRBJ2-1
v_gene: TRBV14
d_gene: TRBD2
len: 22
CDR3nt: TGTGCCAGCAGCCAAAAGCTCAACAGGCGACTAGCGGGACGGAGGGGCTACAATGAGCAGTTCTTC
CDR3aa: CASSQKLNRRLAGRRGYNEQFF

abundance: -
j_gene: TRBJ1-1
v_gene: TRBV7-2
d_gene: -
len: 12
CDR3nt: TGTGCCAGCAGCCTCGGGGGAGGGTACGCTTTCTTT
CDR3aa: CASSLGGGYAFF

abundance: few
j_gene: TRBJ2-5
v_gene: TRBV10-3
d_gene: TRBD2
len: 16
CDR3nt: TGTGCCATCAGTGAGTCCGAGGGGGGACTAGAAGAGACCCAGTACTTC
CDR3aa: CAISESEGGLEETQYF

abundance: few
j_gene: TRBJ1-4
v_gene: TRBV6-1
d_gene: -
len: 15
CDR3nt: TGTGCCAGCAGTCATACGGGGATGACTAATGAAAAACTGTTTTTT
CDR3aa: CASSHTGMTNEKLFF

abundance: -
j_gene: TRBJ2-1
v_gene: TRBV12-3/TRBV12-4
d_gene: -
len: 12
CDR3nt: TGTGCCAGCAGTTTGGGCGGGCGGTGGCAGTTCTTC
CDR3aa: CASSLGGRWQFF

abundance: -
j_gene: TRBJ2-2
v_gene: TRBV12-3/TRBV12-4
d_gene: TRBD1
len: 16
CDR3nt: TGTGCCAGCAGGCCGGACAGGGGGCGGAACACCGGGGAGCTGTTTTTT
CDR3aa: CASRPDRGRNTGELFF

abundance: few
j_gene: TRBJ1-5
v_gene: TRBV5-1
d_gene: -
len: 16
CDR3nt: TGCGCCAGCAGCCTGGGTTTGGGGCAGGGCAATCAGCCCCAGCATTTT
CDR3aa: CASSLGLGQGNQPQHF

abundance: -
j_gene: TRBJ2-2
v_gene: TRBV5-5
d_gene: TRBD2
len: 16
CDR3nt: TGTGCCAGCAGATTTACTAGCGCCTCGAACACCGGGGAGCTGTTTTTT
CDR3aa: CASRFTSASNTGELFF

abundance: many
j_gene: TRBJ1-2
v_gene: TRBV20-1
d_gene: TRBD1
len: 16
CDR3nt: TGCAGTGCTCCGCCACGGGATGGACAGGGTTTCTATGGCTACACCTTC
CDR3aa: CSAPPRDGQGFYGYTF

abundance: -
j_gene: TRBJ1-2
v_gene: TRBV15
d_gene: -
len: 13
CDR3nt: TGTGCCACCAGCGCCCTCCCACGTGGGGGCTACACCTTC
CDR3aa: CATSALPRGGYTF

abundance: once
j_gene: TRBJ2-2
v_gene: TRBV10-3
d_gene: -
len: 15
CDR3nt: TGTGCCATCAGTGGGGACAAAACGAACACCGGGGAGCTGTTTTTT
CDR3aa: CAISGDKTNTGELFF

abundance: -
j_gene: TRBJ2-5
v_gene: TRBV5-6
d_gene: TRBD2
len: 16
CDR3nt: TGTGCCAGCAGCCGGATAGCGGGAGGTGCCCAAGAGACCCAGTACTTC
CDR3aa: CASSRIAGGAQETQYF

abundance: few
j_gene: TRBJ2-5
v_gene: TRBV7-9
d_gene: -
len: 14
CDR3nt: TGTGCCAGCAGCCCTTCTCACAGGGTTGAGACCCAGTACTTC
CDR3aa: CASSPSHRVETQYF

abundance: many
j_gene: TRBJ1-1
v_gene: TRBV20-1
d_gene: -
len: 12
CDR3nt: TGCAGTGCTAGAGAAAACCAGGGCGCGGCTTTCTTT
CDR3aa: CSARENQGAAFF

abundance: few
j_gene: TRBJ2-5
v_gene: TRBV2
d_gene: TRBD1
len: 14
CDR3nt: TGTGCCAGCAGCTTACAGGGGGCGACAGAGACCCAGTACTTC
CDR3aa: CASSLQGATETQYF

abundance: -
j_gene: TRBJ2-7
v_gene: TRBV7-2
d_gene: TRBD1
len: 15
CDR3nt: TGTGCCAGTTTGGGACAGGGGCCACCTCTCTACGAGCAGTACTTC
CDR3aa: CASLGQGPPLYEQYF

abundance: once
j_gene: TRBJ2-3
v_gene: TRBV6-1
d_gene: TRBD2
len: 14
CDR3nt: TGTGCCAGCAGGCCTAGCGGAAACACAGATACGCAGTATTTT
CDR3aa: CASRPSGNTDTQYF

abundance: -
j_gene: TRBJ1-5
v_gene: TRBV7-9
d_gene: TRBD1
len: 17
CDR3nt: TGTGCCAGCAGCGTCACTCATAGACAGGGGGCAAATCAGCCCCAGCATTTT
CDR3aa: CASSVTHRQGANQPQHF

abundance: -
j_gene: TRBJ1-2
v_gene: TRBV5-1
d_gene: -
len: 13
CDR3nt: TGCGCCAGCAGCCTCAACAGGGATAGGGGCTACACCTTC
CDR3aa: CASSLNRDRGYTF

abundance: few
j_gene: TRBJ2-7
v_gene: TRBV5-1
d_gene: -
len: 15
CDR3nt: TGCGCCAGCAGCTTGGCCTCAGGCATAGCCTACGAGCAGTACTTC
CDR3aa: CASSLASGIAYEQYF

abundance: -
j_gene: TRBJ2-1
v_gene: TRBV7-2
d_gene: TRBD2
len: 15
CDR3nt: TGTGCCAGCAGTCCCACTAGCGGGAGGGCCGGTGAGCAGTTCTTC
CDR3aa: CASSPTSGRAGEQFF

abundance: few
j_gene: TRBJ1-2
v_gene: TRBV5-1
d_gene: -
len: 14
CDR3nt: TGCGCCAGCAGCGTAGATCAAGGGGGCTATGGCTACACCTTC
CDR3aa: CASSVDQGGYGYTF

abundance: few
j_gene: TRBJ2-2
v_gene: TRBV5-1
d_gene: -
len: 15
CDR3nt: TGCGCCAGCAGCCCCGCAGGGGATACCTCCGGAGAGCTGTTTTTT
CDR3aa: CASSPAGDTSGELFF

abundance: -
j_gene: TRBJ2-7
v_gene: TRBV18
d_gene: TRBD1
len: 15
CDR3nt: TGTGCCAGCTCACCACCGGTACAGGGGTTGGGCGAGCAGTACTTC
CDR3aa: CASSPPVQGLGEQYF